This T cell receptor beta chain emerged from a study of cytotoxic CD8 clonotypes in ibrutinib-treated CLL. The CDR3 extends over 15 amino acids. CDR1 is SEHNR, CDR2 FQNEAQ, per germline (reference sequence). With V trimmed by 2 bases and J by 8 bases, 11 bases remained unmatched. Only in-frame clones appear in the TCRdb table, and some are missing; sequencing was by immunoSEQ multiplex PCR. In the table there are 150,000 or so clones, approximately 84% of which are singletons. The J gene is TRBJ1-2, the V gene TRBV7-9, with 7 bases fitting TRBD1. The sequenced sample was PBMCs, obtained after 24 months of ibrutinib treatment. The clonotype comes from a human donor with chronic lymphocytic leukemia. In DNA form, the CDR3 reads TGTGCCAGCAGCTTAAATAGAGGGGGCCGAGGAGGCTACACCTTC. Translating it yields CASSLNRGGRGGYTF.